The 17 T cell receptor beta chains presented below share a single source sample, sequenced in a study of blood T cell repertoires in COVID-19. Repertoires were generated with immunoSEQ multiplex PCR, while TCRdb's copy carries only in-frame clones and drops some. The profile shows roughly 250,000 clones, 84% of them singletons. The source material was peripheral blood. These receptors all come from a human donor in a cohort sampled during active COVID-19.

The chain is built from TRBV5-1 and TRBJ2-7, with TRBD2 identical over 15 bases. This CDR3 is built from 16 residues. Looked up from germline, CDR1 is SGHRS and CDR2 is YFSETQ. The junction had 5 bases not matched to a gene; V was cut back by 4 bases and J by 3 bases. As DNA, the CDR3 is TGCGCCAGCAGCATCGGGACTAGCGGGAGGATCTACGAGCAGTACTTC. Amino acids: CASSIGTSGRIYEQYF.

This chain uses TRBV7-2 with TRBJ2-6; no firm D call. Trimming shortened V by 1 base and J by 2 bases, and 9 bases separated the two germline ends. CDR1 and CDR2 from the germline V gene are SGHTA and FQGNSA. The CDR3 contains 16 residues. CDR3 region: CASSLGASAGANVLTF. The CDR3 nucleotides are TGTGCCAGCAGCTTAGGGGCATCAGCTGGGGCCAACGTCCTGACTTTC.

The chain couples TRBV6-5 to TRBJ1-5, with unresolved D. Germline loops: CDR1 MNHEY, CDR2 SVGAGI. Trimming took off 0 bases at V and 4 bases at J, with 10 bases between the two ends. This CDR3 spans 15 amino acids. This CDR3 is CASSYSDSPNQPQHF. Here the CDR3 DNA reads TGTGCCAGCAGTTACTCAGACTCTCCAAATCAGCCCCAGCATTTT.

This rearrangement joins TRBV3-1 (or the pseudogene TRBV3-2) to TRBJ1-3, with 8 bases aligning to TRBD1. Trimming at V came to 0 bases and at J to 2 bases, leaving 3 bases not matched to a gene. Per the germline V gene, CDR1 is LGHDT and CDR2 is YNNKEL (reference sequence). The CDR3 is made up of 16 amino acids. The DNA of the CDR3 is TGTGCCAGCAGCCAAGAACTGGACAGGGCTGGAAACACCATATATTTT. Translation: CASSQELDRAGNTIYF.

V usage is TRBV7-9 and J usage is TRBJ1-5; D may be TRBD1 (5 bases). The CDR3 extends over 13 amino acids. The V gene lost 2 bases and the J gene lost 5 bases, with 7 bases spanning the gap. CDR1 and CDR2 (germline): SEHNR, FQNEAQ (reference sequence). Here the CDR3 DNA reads TGTGCCAGCAGCTTACAGGGCTATCAGCCCCAGCATTTT. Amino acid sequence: CASSLQGYQPQHF.

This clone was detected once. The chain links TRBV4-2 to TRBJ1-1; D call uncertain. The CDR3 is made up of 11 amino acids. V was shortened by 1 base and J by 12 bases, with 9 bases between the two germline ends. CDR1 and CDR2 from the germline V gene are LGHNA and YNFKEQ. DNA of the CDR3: TGTGCCAGCAGCCAAGCAAGCCCTCCTTTCTTT. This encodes CASSQASPPFF.

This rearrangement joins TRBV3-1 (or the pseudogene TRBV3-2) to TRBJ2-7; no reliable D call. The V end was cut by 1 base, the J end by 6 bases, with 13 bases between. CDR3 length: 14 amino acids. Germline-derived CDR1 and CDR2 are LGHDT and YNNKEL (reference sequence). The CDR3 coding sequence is TGTGCCAGCAGCCAAGGTCTGAGCGCCACCGAGCAGTACTTC. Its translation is CASSQGLSATEQYF.

The CDR3 DNA follows: TGTGCCAGCAGCGTAGATCCCTCGGGAGGAGATACGCAGTATTTT. Its protein product is CASSVDPSGGDTQYF. The chain has TRBV9 and TRBJ2-3; 7 nucleotides match TRBD2. There are 15 residues in the CDR3. Per germline, CDR1 SGDLS and CDR2 YYNGEE. V gave up 0 bases and J gave up 5 bases; unmatched junction bases: 6.

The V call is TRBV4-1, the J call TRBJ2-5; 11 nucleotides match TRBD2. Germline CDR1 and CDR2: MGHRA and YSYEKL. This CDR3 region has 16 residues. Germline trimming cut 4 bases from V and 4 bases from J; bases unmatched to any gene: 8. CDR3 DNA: TGCGCCAGCAGCCGAATTAGTGGACTAGCGGGAGAGACCCAGTACTTC. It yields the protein CASSRISGLAGETQYF.

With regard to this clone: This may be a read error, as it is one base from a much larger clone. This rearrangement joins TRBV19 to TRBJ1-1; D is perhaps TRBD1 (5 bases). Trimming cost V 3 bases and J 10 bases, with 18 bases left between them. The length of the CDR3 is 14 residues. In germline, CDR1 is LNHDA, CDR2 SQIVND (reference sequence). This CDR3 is CASSISKGRGSAFF. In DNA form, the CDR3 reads TGTGCCAGTAGTATTAGCAAGGGGCGTGGGTCAGCTTTCTTT.

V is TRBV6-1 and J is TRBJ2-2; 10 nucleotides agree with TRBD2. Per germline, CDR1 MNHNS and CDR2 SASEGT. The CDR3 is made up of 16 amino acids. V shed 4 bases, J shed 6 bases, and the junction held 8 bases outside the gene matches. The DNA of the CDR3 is TGTGCCAGCAGTGTCTTGGAGCGGGGGGGCCCCGGGGAGCTGTTTTTT. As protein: CASSVLERGGPGELFF.

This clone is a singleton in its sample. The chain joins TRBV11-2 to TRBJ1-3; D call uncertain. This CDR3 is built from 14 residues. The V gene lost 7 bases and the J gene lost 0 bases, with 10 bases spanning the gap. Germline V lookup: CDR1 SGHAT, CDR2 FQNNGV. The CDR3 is CASMDWGSGNTIYF. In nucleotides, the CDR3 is TGTGCCAGCATGGACTGGGGCTCTGGAAACACCATATATTTT.

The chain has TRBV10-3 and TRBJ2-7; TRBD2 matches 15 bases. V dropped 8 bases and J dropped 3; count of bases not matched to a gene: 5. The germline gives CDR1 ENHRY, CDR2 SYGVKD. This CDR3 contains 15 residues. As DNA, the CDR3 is TGTGCCATCGGACTAGCGGGAGGGCCTATCTACGAGCAGTACTTC. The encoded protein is CAIGLAGGPIYEQYF.

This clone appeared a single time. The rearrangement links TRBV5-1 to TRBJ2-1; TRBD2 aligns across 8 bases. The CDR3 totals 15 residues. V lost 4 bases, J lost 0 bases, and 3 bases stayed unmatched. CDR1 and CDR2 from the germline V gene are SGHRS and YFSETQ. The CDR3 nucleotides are TGCGCCAGCAGCCAAAGCGGGAGCTCCTACAATGAGCAGTTCTTC. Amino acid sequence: CASSQSGSSYNEQFF.

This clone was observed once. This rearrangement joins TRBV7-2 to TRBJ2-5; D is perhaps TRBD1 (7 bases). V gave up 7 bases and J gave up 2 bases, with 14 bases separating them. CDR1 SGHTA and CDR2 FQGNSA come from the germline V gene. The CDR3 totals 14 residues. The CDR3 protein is CASTQGGVQETQYF. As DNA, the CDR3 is TGTGCCAGCACCCAGGGGGGCGTTCAAGAGACCCAGTACTTC.

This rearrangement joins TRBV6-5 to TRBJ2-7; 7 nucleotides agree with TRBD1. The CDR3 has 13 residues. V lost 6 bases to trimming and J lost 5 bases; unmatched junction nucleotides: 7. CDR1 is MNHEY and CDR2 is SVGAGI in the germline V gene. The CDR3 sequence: CASSTQGLDEQYF. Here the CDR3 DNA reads TGTGCCAGCAGCACACAGGGGTTGGACGAGCAGTACTTC.

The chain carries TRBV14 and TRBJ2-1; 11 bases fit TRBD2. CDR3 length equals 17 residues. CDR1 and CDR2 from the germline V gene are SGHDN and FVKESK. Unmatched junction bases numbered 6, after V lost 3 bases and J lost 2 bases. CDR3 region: CASSQALAGGPYNEQFF. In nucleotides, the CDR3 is TGTGCCAGCAGCCAGGCCCTAGCGGGGGGACCCTACAATGAGCAGTTCTTC.